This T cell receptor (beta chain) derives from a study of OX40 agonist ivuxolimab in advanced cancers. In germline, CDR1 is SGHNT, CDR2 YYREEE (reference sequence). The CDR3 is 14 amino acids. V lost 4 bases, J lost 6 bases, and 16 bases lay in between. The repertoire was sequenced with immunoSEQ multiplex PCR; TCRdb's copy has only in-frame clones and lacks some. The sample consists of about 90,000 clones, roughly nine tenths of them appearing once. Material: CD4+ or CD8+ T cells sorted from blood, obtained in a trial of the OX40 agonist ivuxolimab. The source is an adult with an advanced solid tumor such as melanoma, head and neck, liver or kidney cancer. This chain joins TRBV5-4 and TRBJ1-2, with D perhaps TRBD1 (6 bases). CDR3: CASSPERGLDGYTF. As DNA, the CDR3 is TGTGCCAGCAGCCCCGAAAGGGGGTTGGATGGCTACACCTTC.